These 20 T cell receptor beta chains share one sample of origin, sequenced in a study of shared clonotypes between healthy human individuals. TCRdb keeps only in-frame clones here, not all; method: immunoSEQ multiplex PCR. The top ten clones hold around 1.1% of a sample with just over 2,000,000 clones, approximately 94% of them seen once. Only CD45RO-negative cells positively selected for CCR7 counted as naive CD8 cells, so terminally differentiated effector memory CD45RA+ cells were excluded. Material: naive CD8+ T cells sorted from blood. These receptors all stem from a young man in good health.

The chain uses TRBV28 and TRBJ1-5; the D gene is possibly TRBD1 (5 bases). V lost 6 bases to trimming and J lost 0 bases, with 21 bases between them. The germline V gene has CDR1 MDHEN and CDR2 SYDVKM. The CDR3 is 18 residues long. DNA for the CDR3: TGTGCCAGCAGCCCGACAGAAATTTTAACACATAGCAATCAGCCCCAGCATTTT. It encodes CASSPTEILTHSNQPQHF.

This chain uses TRBV9 with TRBJ2-7; 10 nucleotides align to TRBD1. Germline-derived CDR1 and CDR2 are SGDLS and YYNGEE. The CDR3 extends over 13 amino acids. The J segment lost 5 bases and the V segment lost 3 bases, leaving 2 bases of the junction unmatched. The chain's CDR3 is CASSGGQGNEQYF. The CDR3 nucleotides read TGTGCCAGCAGCGGGGGACAGGGGAACGAGCAGTACTTC.

The rearrangement uses TRBV30 and TRBJ2-5; 10 positions agree with TRBD2. The germline CDR1 and CDR2 sequences are GTSNPN and SVGIG (reference sequence). This CDR3 region has 16 residues. The V gene end was trimmed by 1 base and the J gene end by 1 base; junction bases not matched to a gene: 6. CDR3 bases: TGTGCCTGGAGTGGACAAGCGGGGGGGCTCCAAGAGACCCAGTACTTC. Translation gives CAWSGQAGGLQETQYF.

The chain is built from TRBV10-1 and TRBJ2-7; D might be TRBD2 (5 bases). CDR1 is WNHNN and CDR2 is SYGVQD in the germline V gene (reference sequence). V shed 3 bases and J shed 3 bases, with 9 bases lying between them. The CDR3 length is 13 residues. The CDR3 here is CASSEGLIYEQYF. CDR3 in DNA: TGCGCCAGCAGTGAAGGACTGATCTACGAGCAGTACTTC.

This sequence joins TRBV11-2 and TRBJ2-4; D is unclear. The length of the CDR3 is 15 residues. The germline CDR1 and CDR2 sequences are SGHAT and FQNNGV. V lost 5 bases and J lost 0, with 11 bases in between. The CDR3 DNA follows: TGTGCCAGCAGCCTGACACCAGCAGCCAAAAACATTCAGTACTTC. Encoded protein: CASSLTPAAKNIQYF.

This sequence joins TRBV2 and TRBJ1-1; the match to TRBD1 covers 7 bases. This CDR3 comprises 15 residues. The ends lost 1 base at V and 2 bases at J; junction bases unmatched: 4. Germline V gives CDR1 SNHLY, CDR2 FYNNEI. Here the CDR3 DNA reads TGTGCCAGCAGTGAAGGTCAGGGGGTAAACACTGAAGCTTTCTTT. Encoded protein: CASSEGQGVNTEAFF. Based on the CDR3 plus reference TRBV2 and TRBJ1-1, the full variable domain is EPEVTQTPSHQVTQMGQEVILRCVPISNHLYFYWYRQILGQKVEFLVSFYNNEISEKSEIFDDQFSVERPDGSNFTLKIRSTKLEDSAMYFCASSEGQGVNTEAFFGQGTRLTVV.

This rearrangement joins TRBV4-3 to TRBJ2-1, with 7 bases identical to TRBD2. Germline CDR1 reads LGHNA; CDR2 reads YSLEER. There are 16 residues in the CDR3. The junction had 6 bases not matched to a gene; V was cut back by 0 bases and J by 4 bases. For the CDR3, the DNA is TGCGCCAGCAGCCAAGAATGGAGCGGGGTATACAATGAGCAGTTCTTC. This codes for CASSQEWSGVYNEQFF.

This CDR3 reads CASSQLYRGTGSADTQYF. The CDR3 DNA follows: TGCGCCAGCAGCCAACTATACAGGGGGACAGGGTCCGCAGATACGCAGTATTTT. The chain is built from TRBV4-1 and TRBJ2-3; the match to TRBD1 covers 9 bases. The CDR3 runs 18 residues. With 2 bases clipped from V and 4 bases from J, the junction kept 13 bases outside the gene matches. Germline V gene sequence: CDR1 MGHRA, CDR2 YSYEKL.

Comments on this clone: One end of the junction varies from germline; a read error may be responsible. This chain uses TRBV7-7 with TRBJ2-1, with 10 bases aligning to TRBD2. This CDR3 is 15 amino acids long. CDR1 and CDR2 from the germline V gene are SSHAT and FNYEAQ (reference sequence). The CDR3 sequence: CASSHGLAEGYEQFF. In DNA form, the CDR3 reads TGTGCTAGCAGCCACGGACTAGCGGAGGGGTATGAGCAGTTCTTC.

The V and J genes are TRBV9 and TRBJ2-3; 7 bases are shared with TRBD2. Germline values: CDR1 SGDLS, CDR2 YYNGEE. The trim removed 1 base at V and 2 bases at J, leaving 10 bases unmatched. This CDR3 has 17 amino acids. This CDR3 reads CASSVTPSGETTDTQYF. The CDR3 bases are TGTGCCAGCAGCGTAACCCCTAGCGGAGAGACCACAGATACGCAGTATTTT.

The CDR3 DNA reads TGCAGCGTTGAAGCCCCGGGGGCCGACTATGGCTACACCTTC. This encodes CSVEAPGADYGYTF. This chain connects TRBV29-1 to TRBJ1-2, with D maybe TRBD1 (6 bases). V gave up 1 base and J gave up 3 bases, with 12 bases separating them. This CDR3 contains 14 residues. The germline V gene has CDR1 SQVTM and CDR2 ANQGSEA.

V gene TRBV6-5 combines with J gene TRBJ2-5, with D unclear. The V end was cut by 1 base, the J end by 1 base, with 7 bases between. The CDR3 contains 14 residues. CDR1 is MNHEY and CDR2 is SVGAGI in the germline V gene. The CDR3 here is CASSYWAFQETQYF. The DNA of the CDR3 is TGTGCCAGCAGTTACTGGGCCTTCCAAGAGACCCAGTACTTC.

The J gene is TRBJ2-7, the V gene TRBV27; D unresolved. The CDR3 loop spans 13 amino acids. Trimming pared 3 bases from V and 3 bases from J, leaving 9 bases between. Germline CDR1 and CDR2: MNHEY and SMNVEV (reference sequence). The CDR3 region is CASSLNEFYEQYF. Here the CDR3 DNA reads TGTGCCAGCAGTTTGAATGAATTCTACGAGCAGTACTTC.

This chain joins TRBV6-1 and TRBJ2-7, with TRBD1 matching over 8 bases. The CDR3 runs to 13 residues. Per germline, CDR1 MNHNS and CDR2 SASEGT. CDR3 loop: CASRAGGWFGQYF. The CDR3 DNA is TGTGCTAGCCGTGCAGGGGGCTGGTTTGGGCAGTACTTC.

The CDR3 bases are TGTGCCAGCAGCCTACAGGGGGTAGCGGGGCTTTACAATGAGCAGTTCTTC. It yields the protein CASSLQGVAGLYNEQFF. This chain connects TRBV27 to TRBJ2-1, with D perhaps given as TRBD1 or TRBD2 (8 bases each). The CDR3 covers 17 residues. Trimming removed 6 bases at V and 4 bases at J, with 22 bases between. The V gene's germline CDR1 is MNHEY and CDR2 SMNVEV (reference sequence).

The chain links TRBV6-1 to TRBJ1-5; D may be TRBD1 (5 bases). The CDR3 length is 14 residues. The V gene lost 2 bases and the J gene lost 4 bases, with 9 bases spanning the gap. Germline V lookup: CDR1 MNHNS, CDR2 SASEGT. The CDR3 loop is CASSERGENQPQHF. As DNA, the CDR3 is TGTGCCAGCAGTGAAAGAGGGGAGAATCAGCCCCAGCATTTT.

The chain joins TRBV19 to TRBJ2-1; D is possibly TRBD2 (6 bases). V gave up 5 bases and J gave up 7 bases, with 12 bases separating them. The germline gives CDR1 LNHDA, CDR2 SQIVND (reference sequence). The CDR3 totals 13 residues. For the CDR3, the DNA is TGTGCCAGTAGTCCCCGAGCGGGTAATGAGCAGTTCTTC. Its protein is CASSPRAGNEQFF.

Note on this clone: The same CDR3 arises from other DNA sequences in this sample as well. The chain's CDR3 is CASSAGTSGYNEQFF. The DNA of the CDR3 is TGTGCCAGCAGCGCCGGAACTAGCGGGTACAATGAGCAGTTCTTC. The rearrangement uses TRBV9 and TRBJ2-1, with 9 bases matching TRBD2. V shed 3 bases and J 4 bases; nucleotides not matched to a gene: 5. This CDR3 spans 15 amino acids. The germline V gene encodes CDR1 SGDLS and CDR2 YYNGEE. The full variable domain, in which reference TRBV9 and TRBJ2-1 provide the parts outside the CDR3, is DSGVTQTPKHLITATGQRVTLRCSPRSGDLSVYWYQQSLDQGLQFLIQYYNGEERAKGNILERFSAQQFPDLHSELNLSSLELGDSALYFCASSAGTSGYNEQFFGPGTRLTVL.

J is TRBJ2-7 and V is TRBV5-6, with 7 bases fitting TRBD1. Losses at the gene ends were 3 bases for V and 5 bases for J; bases not matched to a gene: 11. CDR1 is SGHDT, CDR2 YYEEEE, per germline. The CDR3 contains 15 residues. The CDR3 DNA is TGTGCCAGCAGCTATCCGGGACAGCCCTTTGACGAGCAGTACTTC. Protein product: CASSYPGQPFDEQYF.

The chain carries TRBV30 and TRBJ2-3, with TRBD2 matching 14 bases. Germline V CDR1 and CDR2: GTSNPN, SVGIG (reference sequence). The CDR3 is made up of 16 amino acids. With V trimmed by 3 bases and J by 5 bases, 7 bases remained unmatched. CDR3 sequence: CAWSTGTSGREDTQYF. The DNA for the CDR3 is TGTGCCTGGAGCACCGGGACTAGCGGGAGAGAAGATACGCAGTATTTT. Looking up the rest from reference TRBV30 and TRBJ2-3 gives the full variable domain: SQTIHQWPATLVQPVGSPLSLECTVEGTSNPNLYWYRQAAGRGLQLLFYSVGIGQISSEVPQNLSASRPQDRQFILSSKKLLLSDSGFYLCAWSTGTSGREDTQYFGPGTRLTVL.